The 4 T cell receptor beta chains given below trace back to one sample, sequenced in a study of Ad26.COV2.S vaccination and SARS-CoV-2 variants. Sequencing was performed with immunoSEQ multiplex PCR; in TCRdb, only in-frame clones are kept and a portion is missing. The repertoire holds hundreds of thousands of clones, with roughly 90% as singletons. The treatment is: 15 to 20 received Ad26.COV2.S at low or high dose, single or two shots; about 5 received placebo; per-sample allocation not given. After the first vaccine or placebo injection, samples were drawn on day 63. The sample here was peripheral blood, taken in a trial of Ad26.COV2.S vaccine versus placebo. Receptor source: a person aged 18-65 years who received the Ad26.COV2.S COVID-19 vaccine or a placebo.

The chain combines TRBV11-2 with TRBJ2-1; D is possibly TRBD2 (6 bases). Trimming left V 4 bases short and J 0 bases short, with 10 bases between. CDR1 and CDR2 from the germline V gene are SGHAT and FQNNGV. The CDR3 spans 15 residues. The CDR3 reads CASSSGVRSYNEQFF. The CDR3 DNA sequence: TGTGCCAGCAGCTCGGGAGTGCGCTCCTACAATGAGCAGTTCTTC.

CDR3 in amino acids: CASSSRPTPAHNEQFF. The CDR3 DNA sequence: TGTGCCAGCAGCTCAAGACCCACCCCGGCGCACAATGAGCAGTTCTTC. The rearrangement links TRBV21-1 to TRBJ2-1. TRBV21-1 is a known pseudogene. CDR3 length: 16 amino acids.

The rearrangement links TRBV10-3 to TRBJ1-1; weak D call: TRBD1 (6 bases). V was shortened by 3 bases and J by 7 bases, with 9 bases between the two germline ends. The CDR3 length is 12 residues. Germline V gives CDR1 ENHRY, CDR2 SYGVKD. CDR3 DNA: TGTGCCATCAGTGAAGGGGGGAGTGAAGCTTTCTTT. Its protein product is CAISEGGSEAFF.

V usage is TRBV13 and J usage is TRBJ2-7, with 8 bases that match TRBD2. This CDR3 region has 17 residues. V trimming: 5 bases; J trimming: 1 base; junction bases outside the gene matches: 13. From germline, CDR1 is PRHDT and CDR2 FYEKMQ (reference sequence). The CDR3 spells CASSLQGGGTRSYEQYF. The CDR3 DNA reads as TGTGCCAGCAGCCTCCAAGGCGGGGGGACTCGGTCCTACGAGCAGTACTTC.